Described below is a single T cell receptor (beta chain) sequence and its context. The antigen is not known. The CDR3 is 16 residues long. Germline CDR1 SGHVS, CDR2 FNYEAQ. With V trimmed by 2 bases and J by 6 bases, 4 bases remained unmatched. The data were taken from a study of cytomegalovirus exposure and HLA in healthy donors. A multiplex PCR was run with 60 Vbeta primers and 13 Jbeta primers. Clones were sequenced by immunoSEQ multiplex PCR, and TCRdb holds only the in-frame ones, with some missing. The sample lists under 200,000 clones, under 90% seen once, with around 1.9% in the top ten. Study results and caveats: The authors later found most CMV-associated TCR beta chains appeared HLA-restricted. In a later analysis, HLA-associated beta chains showed higher expansion and lower generation probabilities than comparable chains. Donors were assumed by presence/absence analyses to have roughly uniform sequencing depth. TCR beta sequences reportedly predicted most subjects' HLA-A and HLA-B alleles accurately.

Sequencing was carried out using PBMCs. The chain carries TRBV7-6 and TRBJ2-1, with 13 nucleotides matching TRBD2. This TCR came from a man younger than 35 in good health and CMV-seronegative. In DNA, the CDR3 is TGTGCCAGCAGCTTAAGCCGGACTAGCGGGAGCAATGAGCAGTTCTTC. It yields the protein CASSLSRTSGSNEQFF.